Following are 26 T cell receptor beta chains from one sample sequenced in a study of CD8+ T cells in alopecia areata. RNA extraction and reverse transcription yielded cDNA as sequencing template. Data came from immunoSEQ multiplex PCR; TCRdb stores just in-frame clones and leaves some out. The table lists roughly 200,000 clones, roughly 59% of them singletons. The sequences come from CD4+ T cells sorted from blood, collected at week 0. All receptors derive from a human donor with alopecia areata.

The V gene is TRBV2, the J gene TRBJ2-7, with TRBD2 matching 9 bases. Germline values: CDR1 SNHLY, CDR2 FYNNEI. The CDR3 covers 15 residues. V lost 3 bases, J lost 2 bases, and 5 bases stayed unmatched. The CDR3 sequence is CASSDGLAGTYEQYF. CDR3 DNA sequence: TGTGCCAGCAGTGACGGGCTAGCGGGAACCTACGAGCAGTACTTC.

The chain combines TRBV2 with TRBJ2-5; 11 nucleotides align to TRBD1. V gave up 7 bases and J gave up 4 bases; unmatched junction bases: 11. Looked up from germline, CDR1 is SNHLY and CDR2 is FYNNEI. The CDR3 loop spans 16 amino acids. CDR3 nucleotide sequence: TGTGCCAGCACCGAACGTCGGACAGGGGGCGGAGAGACCCAGTACTTC. It specifies CASTERRTGGGETQYF.

This chain links TRBV29-1 with TRBJ2-4; tentative D call: TRBD1 (6 bases). This CDR3 is 13 amino acids long. V lost 3 bases and J lost 8, with 14 bases in between. The germline V gene has CDR1 SQVTM and CDR2 ANQGSEA. CDR3 sequence (DNA): TGCAGCGTTGACCTGACAGGAACACACATTCAGTACTTC. This sequence encodes CSVDLTGTHIQYF. The whole variable domain, filled in from reference TRBV29-1 and TRBJ2-4, reads SAVISQKPSRDICQRGTSLTIQCQVDSQVTMMFWYRQQPGQSLTLIATANQGSEATYESGFVIDKFPISRPNLTFSTLTVSNMSPEDSSIYLCSVDLTGTHIQYFGAGTRLSVL.

This clone was seen more than once but under ten times. The genes are TRBV10-3 and TRBJ2-3, with D perhaps assigned TRBD1 or TRBD2 (5 bases each). V was pared by 10 bases and J by 6 bases, with 14 bases between. The CDR3 is 12 amino acids. Germline CDR1 and CDR2: ENHRY and SYGVKD. The CDR3 sequence is CATLQGGDTQYF. In DNA, the CDR3 is TGTGCCACCCTTCAGGGCGGGGATACGCAGTATTTT.

This chain links TRBV29-1 with TRBJ2-4; tentatively, D is TRBD2 (5 bases). Trimming cost V 3 bases and J 7 bases, with 16 bases left between them. Germline lookup yields CDR1 SQVTM and CDR2 ANQGSEA. The CDR3 consists of 14 residues. The CDR3: CSVDSPYGGNIQYF. DNA of the CDR3: TGCAGCGTTGATAGTCCGTATGGCGGGAACATTCAGTACTTC.

V is TRBV4-2 and J is TRBJ2-3; D gene ambiguous. The CDR3 sequence is 14 residues long. Deletions cut 3 bases from V and 6 bases from J, with 13 bases between. From germline, CDR1 is LGHNA and CDR2 YNFKEQ. This chain's CDR3 is CASSQQTYGDTQYF. The CDR3 DNA is TGTGCCAGCAGCCAGCAGACGTATGGGGATACGCAGTATTTT.

The rearrangement joins TRBV7-2 to TRBJ2-2; D ambiguous. Trimming took 5 bases from V and 3 from J, leaving 16 bases between them. The CDR3 contains 16 residues. Germline CDR1 reads SGHTA; CDR2 reads FQGNSA. For the CDR3, the DNA is TGTGCCAGCAGCCAGATTAATCTTGTGGACACCGGGGAGCTGTTTTTT. Protein sequence: CASSQINLVDTGELFF.

This clone was observed a handful of times. This sequence joins TRBV29-1 and TRBJ1-5; TRBD1 matches at 8 bases. After removal of 4 bases from V and 1 base from J, the junction contained 3 bases not matched to a gene. This CDR3 comprises 14 residues. Germline-derived CDR1 and CDR2 are SQVTM and ANQGSEA. The CDR3 nucleotides read TGCAGCGTTGGGCAGGGGGCAAGCAATCAGCCCCAGCATTTT. Translated: CSVGQGASNQPQHF.

This rearrangement joins TRBV7-8 to TRBJ2-7; perhaps TRBD1 as D (6 bases). CDR3 length: 15 residues. Germline CDR1 reads SGHVS; CDR2 reads FQNEAQ. Trimming shortened V by 5 bases and J by 2 bases, and 16 bases separated the two germline ends. In DNA, the CDR3 is TGTGCCAGCAGCCCCAATGCCCGGACAGCCTACGAGCAGTACTTC. Its protein is CASSPNARTAYEQYF.

This clone was counted at least ten times. The chain employs TRBV7-6 and TRBJ1-3, with a possible D match to TRBD1 (5 bases). Germline CDR1 and CDR2: SGHVS and FNYEAQ. The V and J ends lost 5 bases and 1 base respectively, with 18 bases between them. The CDR3 spans 17 residues. Written as DNA, the CDR3 is TGTGCCAGCAGCCTGGGGCAGAACATAATATCTGGAAACACCATATATTTT. Translated: CASSLGQNIISGNTIYF. Drawing the rest from reference TRBV7-6 and TRBJ1-3, the complete variable domain is GAGVSQSPRYKVTKRGQDVALRCDPISGHVSLYWYRQALGQGPEFLTYFNYEAQQDKSGLPNDRFSAERPEGSISTLTIQRTEQRDSAMYRCASSLGQNIISGNTIYFGEGSWLTVV.

Notes on this clone: Other DNA sequences of this sample code for an identical CDR3. The V and J genes are TRBV5-1 and TRBJ2-3; D possibly matches TRBD1 or TRBD2 (5 bases each). With 2 bases removed from V and 1 base from J, the gap between germline ends came to 11 bases. The CDR3 loop spans 15 amino acids. Germline assignment: CDR1 SGHRS and CDR2 YFSETQ. As DNA, the CDR3 is TGCGCCAGCAGCTTACGGGGCCTGGGCACAGATACGCAGTATTTT. Amino acids: CASSLRGLGTDTQYF.

The J gene is TRBJ2-4, the V gene TRBV5-6, with D perhaps matching TRBD2 (5 bases). The V end was cut by 0 bases, the J end by 0 bases, with 16 bases between. The CDR3 is made up of 18 amino acids. CDR1 and CDR2 from the germline V gene are SGHDT and YYEEEE. The CDR3 bases are TGTGCCAGCAGCTTGGGTCATTTGAGAGGGCTAGCCAAAAACATTCAGTACTTC. Its protein is CASSLGHLRGLAKNIQYF.

The chain couples TRBV11-2 to TRBJ2-3; D possibly uses TRBD1 or TRBD2 (5 bases each). Germline CDR1 SGHAT, CDR2 FQNNGV. V was cut by 2 bases and J by 6 bases, with 15 bases left in between. CDR3 length equals 15 residues. The CDR3 DNA follows: TGTGCCAGCAGCTTATTGGGGCTAGCCGCGGATACGCAGTATTTT. Protein product: CASSLLGLAADTQYF.

This rearrangement joins TRBV9 to TRBJ1-5, with D tentatively TRBD1 (5 bases). Germline V gene lookup returns CDR1 SGDLS and CDR2 YYNGEE. The CDR3 contains 14 residues. Trimming left V 4 bases short and J 3 bases short, with 11 bases between. CDR3 protein: CASSLDSSNQPQHF. DNA of the CDR3: TGTGCCAGCAGCCTAGACAGCTCCAATCAGCCCCAGCATTTT.

The V gene is TRBV2, the J gene TRBJ2-6; 7 bases align to TRBD1. The CDR3 runs to 15 residues. Germline assignment: CDR1 SNHLY and CDR2 FYNNEI. V lost 9 bases to trimming and J lost 0 bases; unmatched junction nucleotides: 5. CDR3 DNA sequence: TGTGCCAGAGGGGACAGCTACTCTGGGGCCAACGTCCTGACTTTC. This encodes CARGDSYSGANVLTF.

This chain links TRBV20-1 with TRBJ1-6; no reliable D call. V lost 3 bases and J 14 bases, leaving 11 bases between the germline ends. This CDR3 has 11 amino acids. Germline values: CDR1 DFQATT, CDR2 SNEGSKA (reference sequence). The CDR3 reads CSASLTHSLHF. CDR3 DNA: TGCAGTGCTAGCCTGACCCATTCCCTCCACTTT.

The sample holds one count of this clone. The rearrangement uses TRBV27 and TRBJ1-2, with D perhaps TRBD1 (6 bases). Germline V gene sequence: CDR1 MNHEY, CDR2 SMNVEV (reference sequence). This CDR3 has 13 residues. Trimming removed 8 bases at V and 8 bases at J, with 18 bases between. Here the CDR3 reads CASGRAGGEGYTF. CDR3 DNA: TGTGCCAGCGGACGTGCGGGGGGCGAAGGCTACACCTTC.

The gene calls are TRBV5-1 and TRBJ2-5, with no clear D. The germline CDR1 and CDR2 sequences are SGHRS and YFSETQ. The V end was cut by 0 bases, the J end by 3 bases, with 12 bases between. This CDR3 is built from 15 residues. The CDR3, as DNA: TGCGCCAGCAGCTTGGGAAGCCTAGTTGAAGAGACCCAGTACTTC. It encodes CASSLGSLVEETQYF.

The rearrangement links TRBV5-6 to TRBJ2-2; D may match TRBD1 or TRBD2 (6 bases each). This CDR3 comprises 16 residues. The V and J ends lost 6 bases and 1 base respectively, with 16 bases between them. Germline V gene sequence: CDR1 SGHDT, CDR2 YYEEEE. The chain's CDR3 is CASTVGGHQNTGELFF. In DNA, the CDR3 is TGTGCCAGCACCGTGGGGGGACACCAGAACACCGGGGAGCTGTTTTTT.

CDR3 sequence (DNA): TGTGCCAGCAGTTTTAATCCGAATTCACCCCTCCACTTT. This encodes CASSFNPNSPLHF. The rearrangement uses TRBV27 and TRBJ1-6; unclear D gene. The CDR3 spans 13 residues. V was trimmed by 3 bases and J by 7 bases, leaving 7 bases between them. The germline CDR1 and CDR2 sequences are MNHEY and SMNVEV (reference sequence).

This clone was seen once. The chain is built from TRBV18 and TRBJ2-1, with D tentatively TRBD1 (6 bases). Trimming left V 3 bases short and J 9 bases short, with 18 bases between. Germline V gives CDR1 KGHSH, CDR2 LQKENI. CDR3 length: 15 residues. DNA for the CDR3: TGTGCCAGCTCACCGGGTTCAGGGGTATTGGTTGAGCAGTTCTTC. This gives the protein CASSPGSGVLVEQFF.

This clone was seen a few times. The gene calls are TRBV5-1 and TRBJ2-6; TRBD1 aligns across 7 bases. From germline, CDR1 is SGHRS and CDR2 YFSETQ. The CDR3 sequence is 15 residues long. V gave up 2 bases and J gave up 5 bases; unmatched junction bases: 4. In DNA form, the CDR3 reads TGCGCCAGCAGCTTAGGACAGGACCGGGCCAACGTCCTGACTTTC. This gives the protein CASSLGQDRANVLTF.

The V call is TRBV7-3, the J call TRBJ1-1, with D possibly TRBD1 on 6 matching bases. Trimming stripped 5 bases from V and 2 bases from J, with 15 bases between. CDR3 length equals 15 residues. Looked up from germline, CDR1 is SGHTA and CDR2 is FQGTGA. The CDR3 sequence: CASSTNGQINTEAFF. Here the CDR3 DNA reads TGTGCCAGCAGCACCAATGGACAGATCAACACTGAAGCTTTCTTT.

The chain is built from TRBV7-2 and TRBJ2-2, with a tentative D call TRBD1 (6 bases). The length of the CDR3 is 13 residues. Germline CDR1 reads SGHTA; CDR2 reads FQGNSA. Between the trimmed V and J ends, which lost 5 bases and 7 bases, there was a span of 11 bases. The CDR3 reads CASSPQGVGELFF. The CDR3, as DNA: TGTGCCAGCAGCCCACAGGGAGTCGGGGAGCTGTTTTTT.

This rearrangement joins TRBV4-3 to TRBJ1-5; D not resolved. The CDR3 contains 13 residues. V shed 5 bases and J shed 4 bases, with 9 bases lying between them. The germline V gene has CDR1 LGHNA and CDR2 YSLEER. The chain's CDR3 is CASSLEENQPQHF. The CDR3 DNA sequence: TGCGCCAGCAGCTTGGAGGAAAATCAGCCCCAGCATTTT.

The chain recombines TRBV9 with TRBJ2-2; D gene uncertain. The CDR3 contains 12 residues. The V end lost 6 bases, the J end lost 5 bases, and 8 bases lay between the germline ends. Germline loops: CDR1 SGDLS, CDR2 YYNGEE. The CDR3 spells CASTPGTGELFF. The CDR3, as DNA: TGTGCCAGCACCCCTGGGACCGGGGAGCTGTTTTTT.